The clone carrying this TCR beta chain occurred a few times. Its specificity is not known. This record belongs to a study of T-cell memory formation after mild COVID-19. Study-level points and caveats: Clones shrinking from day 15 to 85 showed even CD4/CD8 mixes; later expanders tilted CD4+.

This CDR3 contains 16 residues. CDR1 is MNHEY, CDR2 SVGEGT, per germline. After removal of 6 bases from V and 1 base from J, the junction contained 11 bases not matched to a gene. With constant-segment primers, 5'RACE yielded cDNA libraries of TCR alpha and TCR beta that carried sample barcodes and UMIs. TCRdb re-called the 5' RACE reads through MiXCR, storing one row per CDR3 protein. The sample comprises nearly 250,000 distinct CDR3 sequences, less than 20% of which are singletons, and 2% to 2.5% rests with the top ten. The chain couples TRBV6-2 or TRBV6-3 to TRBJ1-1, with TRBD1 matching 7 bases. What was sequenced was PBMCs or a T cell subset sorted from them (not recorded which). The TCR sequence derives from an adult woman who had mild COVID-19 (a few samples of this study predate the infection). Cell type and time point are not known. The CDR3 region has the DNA TGTGCCAGCAGACGCAACCGGGACAGCGAGAACACTGAAGCTTTCTTT. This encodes CASRRNRDSENTEAFF.